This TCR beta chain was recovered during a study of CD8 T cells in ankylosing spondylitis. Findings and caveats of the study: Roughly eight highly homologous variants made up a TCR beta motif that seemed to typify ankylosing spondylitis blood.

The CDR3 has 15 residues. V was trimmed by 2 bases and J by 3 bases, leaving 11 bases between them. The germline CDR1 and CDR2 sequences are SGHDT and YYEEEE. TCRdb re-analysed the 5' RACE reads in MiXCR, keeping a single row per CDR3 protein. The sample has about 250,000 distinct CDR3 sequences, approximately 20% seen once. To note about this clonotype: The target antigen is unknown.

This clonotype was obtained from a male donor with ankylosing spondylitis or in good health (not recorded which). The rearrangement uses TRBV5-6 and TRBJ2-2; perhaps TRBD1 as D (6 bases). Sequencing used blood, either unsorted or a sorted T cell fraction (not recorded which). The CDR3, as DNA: TGTGCCAGCAGCTTAATTGGGGGCTACACCGGGGAGCTGTTTTTT. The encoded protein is CASSLIGGYTGELFF.